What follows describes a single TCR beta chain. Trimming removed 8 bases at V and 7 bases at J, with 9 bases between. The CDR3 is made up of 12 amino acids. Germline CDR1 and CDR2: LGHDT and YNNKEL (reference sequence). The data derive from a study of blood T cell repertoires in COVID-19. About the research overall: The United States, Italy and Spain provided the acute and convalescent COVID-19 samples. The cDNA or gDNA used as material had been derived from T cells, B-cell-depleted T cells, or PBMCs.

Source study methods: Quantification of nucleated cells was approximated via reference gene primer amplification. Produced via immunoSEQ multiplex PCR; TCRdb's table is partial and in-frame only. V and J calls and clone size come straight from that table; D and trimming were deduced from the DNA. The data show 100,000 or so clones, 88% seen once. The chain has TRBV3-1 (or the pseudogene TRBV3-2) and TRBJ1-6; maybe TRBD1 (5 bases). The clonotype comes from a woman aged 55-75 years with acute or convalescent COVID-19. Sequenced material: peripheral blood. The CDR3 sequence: CASAGGNSPLHF. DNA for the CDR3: TGTGCCAGCGCTGGGGGGAATTCACCCCTCCACTTT.